The 15 T cell receptor beta chains below come from one sample, sequenced in a study of spatial heterogeneity in lung cancer. TCRdb reprocessed the 5' RACE reads with MiXCR, giving one entry per CDR3 protein. The data hold tens of thousands of distinct CDR3 sequences, with roughly 7% observed a single time. Documented time point: sample taken at primary tumor resection. Whole RNA was taken from tumor, nontumor lung or frozen PBMC; it was then sequenced unsorted. This material consisted of PBMCs, taken at surgery. Receptors originate from a female donor with early-stage non-small cell lung cancer.

This clonotype is labeled as medium-sized. This chain uses TRBV7-3 with TRBJ1-6; D is unclear. Germline assignment: CDR1 SGHTA and CDR2 FQGTGA. Trimming cost V 5 bases and J 7 bases, with 21 bases left between them. The CDR3 runs to 17 residues. The CDR3 sequence is CASSPPRGQRLNSPLHF. CDR3 sequence (DNA): TGTGCCAGCAGCCCGCCCCGGGGTCAGAGGCTCAATTCACCCCTCCACTTT. Looking up the rest from reference TRBV7-3 and TRBJ1-6 gives the full variable domain: GAGVSQTPSNKVTEKGKYVELRCDPISGHTALYWYRQSLGQGPEFLIYFQGTGAADDSGLPNDRFFAVRPEGSVSTLKIQRTERGDSAVYLCASSPPRGQRLNSPLHFGNGTRLTVT.

A note on this clonotype: A much larger clone is a single base away; this may be a read error. This chain connects TRBV11-1 to TRBJ1-1; 7 nucleotides agree with TRBD1. The CDR3 runs 18 residues. The germline V gene encodes CDR1 SGHAT and CDR2 FQDESV (reference sequence). Trimming cost V 5 bases and J 4 bases; bases outside gene matches: 19. The CDR3 reads CASSQPRQGERTITEAFF. The CDR3 DNA is TGTGCCAGCAGCCAACCCCGACAGGGTGAGAGGACGATCACTGAAGCTTTCTTT.

This clonotype was counted at least ten times. One end of the junction does not line up with germline, which may come from a read error. The chain joins TRBV5-1 to TRBJ1-2; 9 bases line up with TRBD1. CDR1 and CDR2 (germline): SGHRS, YFSETQ. The CDR3 is made up of 11 amino acids. The CDR3 DNA reads as TGCGCCAGCAGCTTTGGACAGGGGAAGTTCTTC. This gives the protein CASSFGQGKFF.

A word on this clonotype: Just one base apart from a much larger clone, this may be a read error. The chain combines TRBV2 with TRBJ1-2; D perhaps matches TRBD1 (6 bases). V was clipped by 2 bases and J by 9 bases, with 10 bases between them. The CDR3 is 12 residues long. Germline V gives CDR1 SNHLY, CDR2 FYNNEI. CDR3 amino acids: CASSETGLSYTF. The CDR3 coding sequence is TGTGCCAGCAGTGAAACAGGGCTCAGCTACACCTTC. The full variable domain, completed using reference TRBV2 and TRBJ1-2, is EPEVTQTPSHQVTQMGQEVILRCVPISNHLYFYWYRQILGQKVEFLVSFYNNEISEKSEIFDDQFSVERPDGSNFTLKIRSTKLEDSAMYFCASSETGLSYTFGSGTRLTVV.

This clonotype occurred a few times. J is TRBJ2-1 and V is TRBV4-3, with 8 bases identical to TRBD2. J was trimmed by 7 bases and V by 0 bases; bases with no gene match: 14. The CDR3 sequence is 18 residues long. CDR1 is LGHNA, CDR2 YSLEER, per germline. This CDR3 reads CASSQDPSDGGAINEQFF. The CDR3 region has the DNA TGCGCCAGCAGCCAAGACCCCTCGGACGGGGGGGCGATAAATGAGCAGTTCTTC.

The sample holds many counts of this clonotype. The V call is TRBV11-2, the J call TRBJ2-4; no definite D call. The CDR3 consists of 14 residues. The ends were cut back, 5 bases at V and 4 bases at J, with 12 bases in the middle. CDR1 is SGHAT and CDR2 is FQNNGV in the germline V gene. This CDR3 is CASSRKQIKNIQYF. As DNA, the CDR3 is TGTGCCAGCAGCCGTAAACAGATAAAAAACATTCAGTACTTC.

A single count supports this clonotype. A much bigger clone sits one base away, suggesting this may be a read error. This CDR3 is CASSFRTGEVKLFF. As DNA, the CDR3 is TGTGCCAGCAGTTTCCGGACAGGGGAAGTCAAACTGTTTTTT. The chain joins TRBV28 to TRBJ1-4; the match to TRBD1 covers 9 bases. V trimming: 3 bases; J trimming: 11 bases; junction bases outside the gene matches: 7. The CDR3 has 14 residues. Germline CDR1 and CDR2: MDHEN and SYDVKM. Full variable domain (missing parts from reference TRBV28 and TRBJ1-4): DVKVTQSSRYLVKRTGEKVFLECVQDMDHENMFWYRQDPGLGLRLIYFSYDVKMKEKGDIPEGYSVSREKKERFSLILESASTNQTSMYLCASSFRTGEVKLFFGSGTQLSVL.

The V gene is TRBV20-1, the J gene TRBJ1-5; 7 bases map to TRBD1. The CDR3 totals 12 residues. Germline V lookup: CDR1 DFQATT, CDR2 SNEGSKA (reference sequence). Losses at the gene ends were 6 bases for V and 8 bases for J; bases not matched to a gene: 7. CDR3: CSATLTGKPQHF. The CDR3 nucleotides are TGCAGTGCGACACTGACAGGGAAGCCCCAGCATTTT.

J is TRBJ1-6 and V is TRBV12-3 or TRBV12-4; 7 nucleotides agree with TRBD1. The CDR3 spans 15 residues. The trim removed 3 bases at V and 7 bases at J, leaving 6 bases unmatched. The DNA for the CDR3 is TGTGCCAGCAGTTTCCTGGGACAGCCGAATTCACCCCTCCACTTT. Protein product: CASSFLGQPNSPLHF.

The sample holds many counts of this clonotype. This chain joins TRBV2 and TRBJ2-5; no clear D gene. This CDR3 is built from 11 residues. Germline-derived CDR1 and CDR2 are SNHLY and FYNNEI. Trimming pared 6 bases from V and 0 bases from J, leaving 2 bases between. The CDR3 protein is CASRNQETQYF. CDR3 coding DNA: TGTGCCAGCAGAAACCAAGAGACCCAGTACTTC.

The rearrangement joins TRBV7-9 to TRBJ1-2, with 8 positions matching TRBD1. J was trimmed by 2 bases and V by 5 bases; bases with no gene match: 10. The CDR3 loop spans 16 amino acids. Germline lookup yields CDR1 SEHNR and CDR2 FQNEAQ (reference sequence). The CDR3 protein is CASSTGAGQGNYGYTF. DNA for the CDR3: TGTGCCAGCAGCACGGGGGCCGGACAGGGCAACTATGGCTACACCTTC.

This clonotype was recorded many times. This chain joins TRBV28 and TRBJ1-1; TRBD1 might be the D (5 bases). This CDR3 is 18 amino acids long. Trimming cost V 3 bases and J 5 bases, with 25 bases left between them. CDR1 and CDR2 from the germline V gene are MDHEN and SYDVKM. CDR3 protein: CASSFTRGTDEGRTEAFF. In DNA, the CDR3 is TGTGCCAGCAGTTTTACCCGGGGGACGGATGAAGGCAGGACTGAAGCTTTCTTT.

This clonotype was counted many times. This chain uses TRBV29-1 with TRBJ2-1, with unresolved D. Germline CDR1 reads SQVTM; CDR2 reads ANQGSEA. This CDR3 comprises 15 residues. Trimming left V 0 bases short and J 7 bases short, with 16 bases between. The CDR3 DNA reads as TGCAGCGTTGAAGATCTTCTGGGTATTGGAAATGAGCAGTTCTTC. This sequence encodes CSVEDLLGIGNEQFF.

This clonotype was observed many times. The CDR3 spells CASSQGDETQYF. CDR3 coding DNA: TGTGCCAGCAGCCAAGGGGATGAGACCCAGTACTTC. This chain links TRBV7-3 with TRBJ2-5; the D gene is possibly TRBD1 (5 bases). The V and J ends lost 5 bases and 5 bases respectively, with 9 bases between them. The CDR3 is made up of 12 amino acids. Germline assignment: CDR1 SGHTA and CDR2 FQGTGA.

The chain recombines TRBV6-2 or TRBV6-3 with TRBJ2-3; D is uncertain. V gave up 5 bases and J gave up 6 bases, with 9 bases separating them. Germline loops: CDR1 MNHEY, CDR2 SVGEGT. The CDR3 loop spans 12 amino acids. The CDR3 DNA is TGTGCCAGCAGTGAAGTAGGGGATACGCAGTATTTT. It yields the protein CASSEVGDTQYF.